This TCR beta chain originates from a study of shared clonotypes between healthy human individuals. Whole-study context: There were three CD4 naive, three CD4 memory, two CD8 naive and one CD8 memory plates per donor. Whole-study results and caveats: Estimated richness was generally greater in naive than memory subsets. In a handful of donors, around 4.5% of naive CD4 clonotypes appeared in common. Clonotypes shared by all four sorted-subset donors had higher generation probabilities than non-shared clonotypes.

Here immunoSEQ multiplex PCR was the method, and the copy in TCRdb shows in-frame clones only, minus some. The sample yields around 2,000,000 clones, 93% seen once. As for this clone: Its antigen is as yet unknown.

This CDR3 is built from 15 residues. V was pared by 1 base and J by 5 bases, with 8 bases of the junction left unmatched. The germline CDR1 and CDR2 sequences are MDHEN and SYDVKM. Terminally differentiated effector memory CD45RA+ cells were left out of the naive CD8 fraction, which was CD45RO-negative and positively selected for CCR7. Input material: naive CD8+ T cells from PBMCs. This receptor was taken from a man between 18 and 29 years old in good health. Some clones in this sample may be carry-over from other donors' samples. This chain joins TRBV28 and TRBJ2-7, with 7 bases identical to TRBD2. CDR3 loop: CASSLFGGRINEQYF. CDR3 bases: TGTGCCAGCAGTTTATTCGGGGGGAGGATCAACGAGCAGTACTTC.